The clone carrying this TCR beta chain was detected a few times. The data are from a study of identical twins. The CDR3 runs to 17 residues. The V segment lost 2 bases and the J segment 6 bases; nucleotides outside the gene matches: 7. A universal primer site was created by template switching, with the cDNA bearing unique molecular identifiers. TCRdb independently ran MiXCR on the 5' RACE reads; one entry per CDR3 protein. The table includes about 530,000 distinct CDR3 sequences, around 20% detected once. Only healthy Caucasians were included as donors. The same data also went into a second study, on yellow fever vaccine responses in identical twins.

The V call is TRBV12-3 or TRBV12-4, the J call TRBJ2-1; 13 nucleotides agree with TRBD2. The sequencing input was CD4+ T cells sorted from blood. This sequence was found in a woman aged 18-35 years in good health. CDR3 residues: CASSLTAGLAGTNEQFF. Written as DNA, the CDR3 is TGTGCCAGCAGTTTAACCGCGGGACTAGCGGGGACCAATGAGCAGTTCTTC.